Listed below are T cell receptor beta chains from one sample, sequenced in a study of CD8 T cells in Susac syndrome. Via MiXCR, TCRdb re-called the immunoSEQ multiplex PCR reads, giving one row per CDR3 protein. The sample lists under 200,000 distinct CDR3 sequences, roughly 94% seen once, with 0.1% to 0.12% in the top ten. The material sequenced was CD4+ T cells from PBMCs. Receptors were obtained from a human donor with Susac syndrome. The CDR3 runs from the conserved cysteine through the conserved F or W.

TRBV7-9 CASSLVQSPLHF
TRBV10-3 CAISVGQGYGYTF
TRBV20-1 CSASPADSTQETQYF
TRBV11-2 CASSNRQGGYTF
TRBV20-1 CSAVLGLTEAFF
TRBV19 CASSIFRGGETQYF
TRBV14 CASSQGQRYNSPLHF
TRBV28 CASVSPGPYYEQYF
TRBV7-8 CASSLVVAASTDTQYF
TRBV12-3/TRBV12-4 CASSLGRAVEQYF
TRBV29-1 CSVVGDDGYTF
TRBV20-1 CSARVGDFAQETQYF
TRBV29-1 CSVSPPSSGNTMYF
TRBV3-1 CASTLGRGEQYF
TRBV6-1 CASQRYEQYF
TRBV4-2 CASSPLAGAIFYEQYF
TRBV24-1 CATSDAKGAQETQYF
TRBV7-2 CASSFGNREKLFF
TRBV4-3 CASSQDLVGGAKTQYF
TRBV19 CASSIVFGQSNQPQHF
TRBV6-2/TRBV6-3 CASSNRGHTEAFF
TRBV12-3/TRBV12-4 CASSIGLPGTQYF
TRBV5-4 CASSLDGGPTLHF
TRBV5-6 CASSGTGLAGETQYF
TRBV10-3 CAITGDSYNEQFF
TRBV2 CASSERQGPYNSPLHF
TRBV29-1 CSVSTGISYGYTF
TRBV5-1 CASSAIGTDTQYF
TRBV18 CASSRDRVETQYF
TRBV3-1 CASSQAAGGPGNQPQHF
TRBV5-1 CASVELPSYNEQFF
TRBV5-1 CASSSAGTPGETQYF
TRBV5-1 CASSSDGDTEAFF
TRBV11-2 CASSLSIQGSGNTIYF
TRBV20-1 CSANQLAGGSREQYF
TRBV3-1 CASSQDLGESNQPQHF
TRBV3-1 CASSPRPSSEQYF
TRBV29-1 CSVDTGTGSYEQYF
TRBV3-1 CASSQDVTNEKLFF
TRBV7-9 CASGKGGEETQYF
TRBV7-2 CASSLVSGAENTIYF
TRBV18 CASSRDQGDEQYF
TRBV4-2 CASSHTSGTDTQYF
TRBV19 CASSSWVNQPQHF
TRBV19 CASSVEGNTEAFF
TRBV3-1 CASSPDLGGNQPQHF
TRBV20-1 CSVGASSGGLRGQETQYF
TRBV29-1 CSVARTGSSYEQYF
TRBV12-3/TRBV12-4 CASSQENEQYF
TRBV3-1 CASSQGGATGDTQYF
TRBV18 CASSLQGGYTF
TRBV19 CASSIRTGGVTGELFF
TRBV3-1 CASSEHATNEKLFF
TRBV10-3 CAISDAAGATRETQYF
TRBV2 CASTLPSSGGITGELFF
TRBV13 CASSLPPDTEAFF
TRBV5-6 CASSWNRGRETQYF
TRBV5-6 CASSPGTGLDQPQHF
TRBV5-1 CASSSNKETQYF
TRBV20-1 CSAPTGGRAGSYEQYF